This T cell receptor (beta chain) was sequenced in a study of blood T cell repertoires in COVID-19. Study background: The study drew acute and convalescent COVID-19 samples from the United States, Italy and Spain. In each case, the material was cDNA or gDNA derived from T cells, B-cell-depleted T cells, or PBMCs.

The V gene lost 3 bases and the J gene lost 9 bases, with 9 bases spanning the gap. CDR1 and CDR2 from the germline V gene are SGHTA and FQGNSA. The CDR3 consists of 12 residues. As handled by the study authors: How many nucleated cells were present was estimated from reference gene primer amplification. The table came from immunoSEQ multiplex PCR; TCRdb's copy has only in-frame clones and leaves some out. The DNA was the basis for D and trimming; V, J and clone size are from that table. Found here are a few hundred thousand clones, about 87% of them singletons; the top ten hold 1.5% to 2%. Patients of the Seattle cohort, enrolled during active infection, were followed longitudinally.

The sequence was collected from a woman aged 25 to 45 with COVID-19, enrolled during active disease. The V gene is TRBV7-2, the J gene TRBJ1-3; no clear D gene. The sequencing input was peripheral blood. CDR3 DNA: TGTGCCAGCAGCTTGCCCTCGAGCACCATATATTTT. Encoded protein: CASSLPSSTIYF.